These T cell receptor beta chains were read from a single sample in a study of blood T cell repertoires in COVID-19. Data came from immunoSEQ multiplex PCR; TCRdb stores just in-frame clones and leaves some out. Of about 180,000 clones detected, 75% to 85% appear once; the ten largest clones hold over 12%. Sequencing was performed on PBMCs or T cells enriched from blood (not recorded which). The receptors were gathered from a middle-aged man who had recovered from COVID-19. Each CDR3 is given with its conserved first and last residue. D genes are given only for firm matches. Not every row has a clone size; where given, it reads once, few, many or a size class.

clone size: once
J gene: TRBJ1-1
D gene: TRBD1
V gene: TRBV14
CDR3 protein: CASSLGQGRPDTEAFF
CDR3 DNA: TGTGCCAGCAGCCTCGGACAGGGTCGACCGGACACTGAAGCTTTCTTT

clone size: once
J gene: TRBJ1-5
D gene: NA
V gene: TRBV6-5
CDR3 protein: CASSSDSRGPQHF
CDR3 DNA: TGTGCCAGCAGCTCGGACAGCCGGGGGCCCCAGCATTTT

clone size: NA
J gene: TRBJ1-6
D gene: NA
V gene: TRBV18
CDR3 protein: CASSPIPNRALKGSYNSPLHF
CDR3 DNA: TGTGCCAGCTCACCAATCCCGAACAGGGCCCTAAAAGGCTCCTATAATTCACCCCTCCACTTT

clone size: NA
J gene: TRBJ1-2
D gene: TRBD1
V gene: TRBV12-5
CDR3 protein: CASGLATGSHYGYTF
CDR3 DNA: TGTGCTAGTGGTTTAGCGACAGGGTCTCACTATGGCTACACCTTC

clone size: NA
J gene: TRBJ1-3
D gene: NA
V gene: TRBV9
CDR3 protein: CASSGRRVSGNTIYF
CDR3 DNA: TGTGCCAGCAGCGGCCGACGGGTCTCTGGAAACACCATATATTTT

clone size: NA
J gene: TRBJ2-7
D gene: NA
V gene: TRBV4-1
CDR3 protein: CASSQALGGTGVSSYEQYF
CDR3 DNA: TGCGCCAGCAGCCAAGCACTGGGAGGGACAGGCGTCAGCTCCTACGAGCAGTACTTC

clone size: NA
J gene: TRBJ1-3
D gene: NA
V gene: TRBV7-9
CDR3 protein: CASSLVSSGNTIYF
CDR3 DNA: TGTGCCAGCAGCTTGGTCAGCTCTGGAAACACCATATATTTT

clone size: NA
J gene: TRBJ2-3
D gene: TRBD1
V gene: TRBV18
CDR3 protein: CASSPPVGTGLTDTQYF
CDR3 DNA: TGTGCCAGCTCACCACCCGTTGGGACAGGGCTAACAGATACGCAGTATTTT

clone size: many
J gene: TRBJ2-5
D gene: NA
V gene: TRBV27
CDR3 protein: CASSHLGVWGPEETQYF
CDR3 DNA: TGTGCCAGCAGCCACCTGGGAGTTTGGGGGCCGGAGGAGACCCAGTACTTC

clone size: NA
J gene: TRBJ1-6
D gene: TRBD1
V gene: TRBV5-3
CDR3 protein: CARRPAPGTVKSPLHF
CDR3 DNA: TGTGCCAGAAGGCCTGCGCCCGGGACAGTCAAATCACCCCTCCACTTT

clone size: NA
J gene: TRBJ2-5
D gene: TRBD1
V gene: TRBV18
CDR3 protein: CASSPQTGQETQYF
CDR3 DNA: TGTGCCAGCTCACCACAGACAGGGCAAGAGACCCAGTACTTC

clone size: NA
J gene: TRBJ2-7
D gene: TRBD1
V gene: TRBV11-2
CDR3 protein: CASSLYRGVYEQYF
CDR3 DNA: TGTGCCAGCAGCTTGTACAGGGGTGTCTACGAGCAGTACTTC

clone size: NA
J gene: TRBJ1-2
D gene: NA
V gene: TRBV5-4
CDR3 protein: CASSLVGRLDYGYTF
CDR3 DNA: TGTGCCAGCAGCTTGGTGGGCAGGCTGGACTATGGCTACACCTTC

clone size: NA
J gene: TRBJ2-7
D gene: NA
V gene: TRBV7-9
CDR3 protein: CASSEDSFEQYF
CDR3 DNA: TGTGCCAGCAGCGAAGACAGTTTCGAGCAGTACTTC

clone size: NA
J gene: TRBJ2-2
D gene: TRBD2
V gene: TRBV2
CDR3 protein: CASSPRGGGTTGELFF
CDR3 DNA: TGTGCCAGCAGTCCAAGAGGCGGGGGGACCACCGGGGAGCTGTTTTTT

clone size: once
J gene: TRBJ2-1
D gene: TRBD2
V gene: TRBV30
CDR3 protein: CAWSHGTSGTGEQFF
CDR3 DNA: TGTGCCTGGAGCCACGGGACTAGCGGGACGGGGGAGCAGTTCTTC

clone size: NA
J gene: TRBJ2-4
D gene: NA
V gene: TRBV12-3/TRBV12-4
CDR3 protein: CASRTTGRSIQYF
CDR3 DNA: TGTGCCAGCAGGACGACGGGAAGGAGCATTCAGTACTTC

clone size: NA
J gene: TRBJ1-4
D gene: NA
V gene: TRBV4-1
CDR3 protein: CASSQGPSTNEKLFF
CDR3 DNA: TGCGCCAGCAGCCAAGGGCCGTCAACTAATGAAAAACTGTTTTTT

clone size: NA
J gene: TRBJ1-5
D gene: TRBD1
V gene: TRBV5-1
CDR3 protein: CASSSGQGSNQPQHF
CDR3 DNA: TGCGCCAGCAGCTCGGGACAGGGGAGCAATCAGCCCCAGCATTTT

clone size: NA
J gene: TRBJ1-5
D gene: NA
V gene: TRBV19
CDR3 protein: CASSIMASSGNQPQHF
CDR3 DNA: TGTGCCAGTAGTATCATGGCGTCTAGCGGCAATCAGCCCCAGCATTTT

clone size: NA
J gene: TRBJ2-2
D gene: NA
V gene: TRBV5-8
CDR3 protein: CASSLRTWHTGELFF
CDR3 DNA: TGTGCCAGCAGCTTAAGGACTTGGCACACCGGGGAGCTGTTTTTT

clone size: NA
J gene: TRBJ2-5
D gene: NA
V gene: TRBV28
CDR3 protein: CASSYEIGGETQYF
CDR3 DNA: TGTGCCAGCAGTTATGAAATAGGGGGAGAGACCCAGTACTTC

clone size: NA
J gene: TRBJ1-2
D gene: NA
V gene: TRBV19
CDR3 protein: CASSILLSNYGYTF
CDR3 DNA: TGTGCCAGTAGTATTCTTCTGTCTAACTATGGCTACACCTTC

clone size: NA
J gene: TRBJ1-2
D gene: NA
V gene: TRBV12-3/TRBV12-4
CDR3 protein: CASWKEGYGYTF
CDR3 DNA: TGTGCCAGCTGGAAGGAGGGTTATGGCTACACCTTC

clone size: NA
J gene: TRBJ2-7
D gene: TRBD2
V gene: TRBV11-2
CDR3 protein: CASSSAMSGGSYEQYF
CDR3 DNA: TGTGCCAGCAGCTCGGCTATGTCGGGGGGATCCTACGAGCAGTACTTC

clone size: NA
J gene: TRBJ1-5
D gene: TRBD1
V gene: TRBV6-7
CDR3 protein: CASPTGSSNQPQHF
CDR3 DNA: TGTGCCAGCCCGACAGGGAGTAGCAATCAGCCCCAGCATTTT

clone size: NA
J gene: TRBJ1-2
D gene: NA
V gene: TRBV6-5
CDR3 protein: CASSYKAGGVGYGYTF
CDR3 DNA: TGTGCCAGCAGTTACAAGGCGGGCGGAGTGGGCTATGGCTACACCTTC

clone size: NA
J gene: TRBJ1-1
D gene: TRBD1
V gene: TRBV7-9
CDR3 protein: CASKNRGNTEAFF
CDR3 DNA: TGTGCCAGCAAGAACAGGGGAAACACTGAAGCTTTCTTT

clone size: NA
J gene: TRBJ1-1
D gene: NA
V gene: TRBV5-6
CDR3 protein: CASSGSLVTEAFF
CDR3 DNA: TGTGCCAGCAGCGGCTCGTTGGTGACAGAAGCTTTCTTT

clone size: NA
J gene: TRBJ1-5
D gene: NA
V gene: TRBV7-6
CDR3 protein: CASSLGRGVNQPQHF
CDR3 DNA: TGTGCCAGCAGCTTAGGTCGGGGGGTCAATCAGCCCCAGCATTTT

clone size: NA
J gene: TRBJ1-4
D gene: NA
V gene: TRBV19
CDR3 protein: CASSMNRASNEKLFF
CDR3 DNA: TGTGCCAGTAGTATGAACAGGGCTTCTAATGAAAAACTGTTTTTT

clone size: once
J gene: TRBJ1-4
D gene: NA
V gene: TRBV19
CDR3 protein: CASTDHSGINEKLFF
CDR3 DNA: TGTGCCAGTACCGACCACTCAGGGATTAATGAAAAACTGTTTTTT

clone size: once
J gene: TRBJ2-2
D gene: NA
V gene: TRBV27
CDR3 protein: CASSLSPSNTGELFF
CDR3 DNA: TGTGCCAGCAGTTTATCACCCAGTAACACCGGGGAGCTGTTTTTT

clone size: NA
J gene: TRBJ1-5
D gene: NA
V gene: TRBV3-1/TRBV3-2
CDR3 protein: CASSQSSGDNQPQHF
CDR3 DNA: TGTGCCAGCAGCCAATCATCGGGGGACAATCAGCCCCAGCATTTT

clone size: NA
J gene: TRBJ1-5
D gene: NA
V gene: TRBV19
CDR3 protein: CASSMGSTGIRNQPQHF
CDR3 DNA: TGTGCCAGTAGTATGGGGTCCACAGGGATTAGGAATCAGCCCCAGCATTTT

clone size: few
J gene: TRBJ1-6
D gene: TRBD1
V gene: TRBV5-1
CDR3 protein: CASSLALEGQGFSPLHF
CDR3 DNA: TGCGCCAGCAGCTTGGCCCTAGAGGGACAGGGATTCTCACCCCTCCACTTT

clone size: NA
J gene: TRBJ1-3
D gene: NA
V gene: TRBV30
CDR3 protein: CAWSSYMSSGNTIYF
CDR3 DNA: TGTGCCTGGAGTTCGTATATGAGCTCTGGAAACACCATATATTTT